These 18 T cell receptor beta chains share one sample of origin, sequenced in a study of shared clonotypes between healthy human individuals. TCRdb's table, derived via immunoSEQ multiplex PCR, lists solely in-frame clones and lacks some. The data hold about 2.4 million clones, with 85% to 95% observed a single time. Sequenced input: naive CD4+ T cells sorted from blood. As to subset: CD45RA+ positively selected. These receptors originate from a young man in good health.

The chain carries TRBV6-5 and TRBJ2-7; 9 bases fit TRBD1. The V gene end was trimmed by 2 bases and the J gene end by 5 bases; junction bases not matched to a gene: 7. Germline V CDR1 and CDR2: MNHEY, SVGAGI. This CDR3 has 15 amino acids. This CDR3 is CASSYRGQGPHEQYF. DNA for the CDR3: TGTGCCAGCAGTTACAGAGGACAGGGGCCCCACGAGCAGTACTTC.

In regard to this clone: Other DNA sequences in this sample translate to the same CDR3. V is TRBV7-2 and J is TRBJ1-2; D unresolved. Per germline, CDR1 SGHTA and CDR2 FQGNSA. The V and J ends lost 3 bases and 4 bases respectively, with 6 bases between them. The CDR3 has 12 residues. The CDR3 spells CASSFLAYGYTF. The CDR3, as DNA: TGTGCCAGCAGCTTTCTGGCCTATGGCTACACCTTC.

The J gene is TRBJ2-7, the V gene TRBV5-4; D is unclear. Trimming pared 4 bases from V and 5 bases from J, leaving 16 bases between. The CDR3 consists of 14 residues. The germline V gene encodes CDR1 SGHNT and CDR2 YYREEE (reference sequence). This chain's CDR3 is CASSPAATLNEQYF. Here the CDR3 DNA reads TGTGCCAGCAGCCCAGCAGCCACCCTTAACGAGCAGTACTTC. Filled out from reference TRBV5-4 and TRBJ2-7, the complete variable domain reads ETGVTQSPTHLIKTRGQQVTLRCSSQSGHNTVSWYQQALGQGPQFIFQYYREEENGRGNFPPRFSGLQFPNYSSELNVNALELDDSALYLCASSPAATLNEQYFGPGTRLTVT.

As DNA, the CDR3 is TGTGCCTTCACATTAGTGGGGCCCGTGGGGGGCGGGGAGCTGTTTTTT. Its translation: CAFTLVGPVGGGELFF. This chain links TRBV30 with TRBJ2-2; D perhaps matches TRBD2 (6 bases). The germline CDR1 and CDR2 sequences are GTSNPN and SVGIG (reference sequence). Trimming took 7 bases from V and 7 from J, leaving 25 bases between them. The CDR3 has 16 residues. Filled out from reference TRBV30 and TRBJ2-2, the complete variable domain reads SQTIHQWPATLVQPVGSPLSLECTVEGTSNPNLYWYRQAAGRGLQLLFYSVGIGQISSEVPQNLSASRPQDRQFILSSKKLLLSDSGFYLCAFTLVGPVGGGELFFGEGSRLTVL.

This rearrangement joins TRBV10-3 to TRBJ2-3; 11 nucleotides line up with TRBD2. The CDR3 has 14 residues. Germline V CDR1 and CDR2: ENHRY, SYGVKD. V lost 10 bases and J lost 3; bases outside the gene matches: 6. CDR3: CATMTSGVTDTQYF. In DNA form, the CDR3 reads TGTGCCACAATGACTAGCGGGGTAACAGATACGCAGTATTTT.

The chain recombines TRBV5-1 with TRBJ2-3; D is ambiguous. V shed 6 bases and J shed 2 bases, with 31 bases lying between them. Looked up from germline, CDR1 is SGHRS and CDR2 is YFSETQ. The CDR3 length is 20 residues. DNA of the CDR3: TGCGCCAGCAACCTCTACGGGCAGTCCCTGCTTAATACCCCCACAGATACGCAGTATTTT. It is translated as CASNLYGQSLLNTPTDTQYF. The full variable domain, completed using reference TRBV5-1 and TRBJ2-3, is KAGVTQTPRYLIKTRGQQVTLSCSPISGHRSVSWYQQTPGQGLQFLFEYFSETQRNKGNFPGRFSGRQFSNSRSEMNVSTLELGDSALYLCASNLYGQSLLNTPTDTQYFGPGTRLTVL.

Comments on this clone: At one boundary the junction diverges from the germline segment, which might be a read error. The chain links TRBV10-1 to TRBJ1-3; a weak D match, TRBD1 (5 bases). Germline CDR1 is WNHNN and CDR2 is SYGVQD (reference sequence). The CDR3 consists of 13 residues. This chain's CDR3 is CASSEEGQNAIYF. CDR3 nucleotide sequence: TGCGCCAGCAGTGAAGAAGGACAAAACGCCATATATTTT.

This clone was picked up one time. V is TRBV5-1 and J is TRBJ1-1; perhaps TRBD1 as D (5 bases). The V gene's germline CDR1 is SGHRS and CDR2 YFSETQ. The CDR3 has 15 amino acids. The ends were cut back, 2 bases at V and 3 bases at J, with 14 bases in the middle. The CDR3 sequence is CASSFGLTAYTEAFF. The DNA of the CDR3 is TGCGCCAGCAGCTTTGGTCTGACAGCTTACACTGAAGCTTTCTTT.

A single count supports this clone. The rearrangement uses TRBV18 and TRBJ2-1; a weak D match, TRBD1 (6 bases). The CDR3 runs to 16 residues. Germline CDR1 and CDR2: KGHSH and LQKENI. V was shortened by 6 bases and J by 0 bases, with 15 bases between the two germline ends. For the CDR3, the DNA is TGTGCCAGCTCCCTACGGGACACCAGCTCCTACAATGAGCAGTTCTTC. Translated: CASSLRDTSSYNEQFF.

The chain uses TRBV14 and TRBJ1-6; 8 bases fit TRBD1. The germline V gene has CDR1 SGHDN and CDR2 FVKESK. V was pared by 4 bases and J by 9 bases, with 8 bases of the junction left unmatched. CDR3 length equals 15 residues. DNA for the CDR3: TGTGCCAGCAGCCCAACCCAGGGGGCGAGTTCACCCCTCCACTTT. Its protein product is CASSPTQGASSPLHF.

V usage is TRBV19 and J usage is TRBJ2-2, with TRBD2 matching 11 bases. The germline gives CDR1 LNHDA, CDR2 SQIVND (reference sequence). V gave up 7 bases and J gave up 0 bases; unmatched junction bases: 13. The CDR3 length is 19 residues. The CDR3 coding sequence is TGTGCCAGTACCACAAGGGCTAGCGGGGGGCTTTCGAACACCGGGGAGCTGTTTTTT. This translates into CASTTRASGGLSNTGELFF.

V gene TRBV2 combines with J gene TRBJ1-6; possible D gene TRBD1, 5 bases. CDR1 is SNHLY and CDR2 is FYNNEI in the germline V gene. V was clipped by 4 bases and J by 5 bases, with 12 bases between them. CDR3 length equals 15 residues. CDR3 residues: CASSGRDYNNSPLHF. CDR3 DNA sequence: TGTGCCAGCAGTGGCCGGGACTACAATAATTCACCCCTCCACTTT. Together with reference TRBV2 and TRBJ1-6, the CDR3 gives the full variable domain: EPEVTQTPSHQVTQMGQEVILRCVPISNHLYFYWYRQILGQKVEFLVSFYNNEISEKSEIFDDQFSVERPDGSNFTLKIRSTKLEDSAMYFCASSGRDYNNSPLHFGNGTRLTVT.

This rearrangement joins TRBV5-1 to TRBJ2-2; D not certain. CDR3 length equals 13 residues. The germline CDR1 and CDR2 sequences are SGHRS and YFSETQ. The ends were cut back, 1 base at V and 6 bases at J, with 7 bases in the middle. CDR3 sequence reads: CASSLRLAGELFF. The CDR3 nucleotides read TGCGCCAGCAGCTTGAGGCTGGCCGGGGAGCTGTTTTTT.

The V gene is TRBV5-1, the J gene TRBJ2-7; the D call may be TRBD1 or TRBD2 (6 bases each). V was cut by 4 bases and J by 0 bases, with 20 bases left in between. Germline V gene data show CDR1 as SGHRS and CDR2 as YFSETQ. The CDR3 spans 17 residues. CDR3 region: CASSRIGSGALSYEQYF. The CDR3 bases are TGCGCCAGCAGCCGCATTGGGTCGGGGGCACTCTCCTACGAGCAGTACTTC.

The gene calls are TRBV7-9 and TRBJ2-7; no clear D gene. Looked up from germline, CDR1 is SEHNR and CDR2 is FQNEAQ (reference sequence). The ends were cut back, 2 bases at V and 6 bases at J, with 14 bases in the middle. This CDR3 region has 14 residues. The CDR3 DNA reads as TGTGCCAGCAGCTTACCTAAGGGCTTGGGCGAGCAGTACTTC. Protein sequence: CASSLPKGLGEQYF. Filled out from reference TRBV7-9 and TRBJ2-7, the complete variable domain reads DTGVSQNPRHKITKRGQNVTFRCDPISEHNRLYWYRQTLGQGPEFLTYFQNEAQLEKSRLLSDRFSAERPKGSFSTLEIQRTEQGDSAMYLCASSLPKGLGEQYFGPGTRLTVT.

The V and J genes are TRBV6-1 and TRBJ1-4; no clear D gene. V was shortened by 5 bases and J by 4 bases, with 11 bases between the two germline ends. This CDR3 has 14 residues. Germline V gives CDR1 MNHNS, CDR2 SASEGT. The CDR3 sequence is CASSPGVLNEKLFF. The CDR3 DNA sequence: TGTGCCAGCAGTCCCGGGGTTCTTAATGAAAAACTGTTTTTT.

The chain combines TRBV4-1 with TRBJ2-1; TRBD2 aligns across 13 bases. The CDR3 extends over 16 amino acids. V lost 6 bases to trimming and J lost 9 bases; unmatched junction nucleotides: 11. CDR1 MGHRA and CDR2 YSYEKL come from the germline V gene. The CDR3 sequence is CASRPELAGGQVEQFF. The CDR3 DNA reads as TGCGCCAGCAGACCCGAACTAGCGGGGGGGCAGGTTGAGCAGTTCTTC.

J is TRBJ2-7 and V is TRBV10-3; 8 bases map to TRBD1. Germline V gene data show CDR1 as ENHRY and CDR2 as SYGVKD. The V segment lost 3 bases and the J segment 0 bases; nucleotides outside the gene matches: 7. The CDR3 length is 16 residues. CDR3: CAISDLTTGDSYEQYF. The CDR3 DNA is TGTGCCATCAGTGATTTAACGACAGGGGACTCCTACGAGCAGTACTTC.